One and the same sample provided the 30 T cell receptor beta chains below, sequenced in a study of shared clonotypes between healthy human individuals. Profiled with immunoSEQ multiplex PCR; TCRdb holds only in-frame clones, not every one. The data contain 650,000 to 800,000 clones, over 60% of them singletons. The sample comprised memory CD4+ T cells sorted from blood. The subset was: CD45RA-negative fraction. These receptors were taken from a woman in her twenties or thirties in good health.

This rearrangement joins TRBV4-1 to TRBJ2-1; TRBD2 agrees at 10 bases. After removal of 10 bases from V and 7 bases from J, the junction contained 10 bases not matched to a gene. This CDR3 region has 14 residues. Germline V gene lookup returns CDR1 MGHRA and CDR2 YSYEKL. CDR3 residues: CATSSSGSSNEQFF. CDR3 nucleotide sequence: TGCGCCACCTCCTCTAGCGGGAGTAGTAATGAGCAGTTCTTC.

The chain carries TRBV27 and TRBJ2-1, with 9 bases identical to TRBD2. The CDR3 loop spans 17 amino acids. V gave up 0 bases and J gave up 3 bases; unmatched junction bases: 6. Germline V gene sequence: CDR1 MNHEY, CDR2 SMNVEV (reference sequence). The DNA for the CDR3 is TGTGCCAGCAGTTTATCGAGGGGCGGGAGGGTCTACAATGAGCAGTTCTTC. Residues: CASSLSRGGRVYNEQFF.

CDR3 DNA: TGTGCCAGCAGTCCCGTGAGACAGAGTTTCTCGTACACAGATACGCAGTATTTT. Amino acid sequence: CASSPVRQSFSYTDTQYF. J is TRBJ2-3 and V is TRBV28; TRBD1 might be the D (5 bases). The CDR3 has 18 amino acids. CDR1 and CDR2 from the germline V gene are MDHEN and SYDVKM. Between the trimmed V and J ends, which lost 5 bases and 2 bases, there was a span of 23 bases. The whole variable domain, remainder taken from reference TRBV28 and TRBJ2-3, is DVKVTQSSRYLVKRTGEKVFLECVQDMDHENMFWYRQDPGLGLRLIYFSYDVKMKEKGDIPEGYSVSREKKERFSLILESASTNQTSMYLCASSPVRQSFSYTDTQYFGPGTRLTVL.

This chain uses TRBV10-3 with TRBJ1-6; no firm D call. Per the germline V gene, CDR1 is ENHRY and CDR2 is SYGVKD. Trimming took off 6 bases at V and 10 bases at J, with 13 bases between the two ends. The CDR3 covers 13 residues. The CDR3 sequence: CAISGDLVSPLHF. The CDR3, as DNA: TGTGCCATCAGCGGGGATTTGGTCTCACCCCTCCACTTT.

The CDR3 sequence is CASRPDSYEQYF. The DNA of the CDR3 is TGTGCCAGCAGGCCCGACTCCTACGAGCAGTACTTC. This chain joins TRBV28 and TRBJ2-7, with unresolved D. The V and J ends lost 6 bases and 0 bases respectively, with 6 bases between them. Looked up from germline, CDR1 is MDHEN and CDR2 is SYDVKM. There are 12 residues in the CDR3.

Here the CDR3 DNA reads TGTGCCAGCAGTTTAGGCGGACTCAACATTCAGTACTTC. Amino acid sequence: CASSLGGLNIQYF. V gene TRBV28 combines with J gene TRBJ2-4; D possibly corresponds to TRBD2 (5 bases). The CDR3 is 13 residues long. Trimming took 2 bases from V and 7 from J, leaving 9 bases between them. Germline CDR1 is MDHEN and CDR2 is SYDVKM.

The chain employs TRBV18 and TRBJ2-7; D is unclear. CDR3 size: 14 residues. V lost 2 bases, J lost 2 bases, and 10 bases lay in between. Germline CDR1 and CDR2: KGHSH and LQKENI. CDR3 DNA sequence: TGTGCCAGCTCACCAAAGACCGGGCCCTACGAGCAGTACTTC. Its protein is CASSPKTGPYEQYF.

This clone was found once. The chain recombines TRBV5-1 with TRBJ1-4; 7 positions match TRBD1. The trim removed 5 bases at V and 5 bases at J, leaving 6 bases unmatched. The CDR3 has 14 residues. Germline assignment: CDR1 SGHRS and CDR2 YFSETQ. CDR3 region: CASSPGTENEKLFF. DNA of the CDR3: TGCGCCAGCAGTCCCGGGACAGAAAATGAAAAACTGTTTTTT.

The DNA for the CDR3 is TGTGCCAGCAGCTTAGATCTCAACAGCAAGGAAGCTTTCTTT. Protein sequence: CASSLDLNSKEAFF. The V gene is TRBV7-5, the J gene TRBJ1-1; TRBD1 was called by the table and not checked on the DNA. TRBV7-5 is classified as a pseudogene. This CDR3 comprises 14 residues.

This clone was counted many times. The chain uses TRBV2 and TRBJ1-5, with D possibly matching TRBD1 (6 bases). Trimming stripped 6 bases from V and 3 bases from J, with 9 bases between. The CDR3 consists of 13 residues. CDR1 is SNHLY and CDR2 is FYNNEI in the germline V gene. CDR3 bases: TGTGCCAGCAGGGGACAACCCAATCAGCCCCAGCATTTT. It translates to CASRGQPNQPQHF.

The rearrangement uses TRBV29-1 and TRBJ1-1, with D possibly being TRBD1 (5 bases). Germline-derived CDR1 and CDR2 are SQVTM and ANQGSEA. The CDR3 consists of 13 residues. V was shortened by 5 bases and J by 1 base, with 11 bases between the two germline ends. The CDR3 region is CSVCRDGNTEAFF. CDR3 nucleotides: TGCAGCGTTTGCCGGGACGGGAACACTGAAGCTTTCTTT. Filled out from reference TRBV29-1 and TRBJ1-1, the complete variable domain reads SAVISQKPSRDICQRGTSLTIQCQVDSQVTMMFWYRQQPGQSLTLIATANQGSEATYESGFVIDKFPISRPNLTFSTLTVSNMSPEDSSIYLCSVCRDGNTEAFFGQGTRLTVV.

This chain joins TRBV5-1 and TRBJ2-1, with no clear D. This CDR3 region has 13 residues. V dropped 0 bases and J dropped 8 bases, with 9 bases sitting between them. Germline V gene lookup returns CDR1 SGHRS and CDR2 YFSETQ. CDR3 nucleotides: TGCGCCAGCAGCTTGGTTGTTAGGGATGAGCAGTTCTTC. Protein product: CASSLVVRDEQFF.

V is TRBV5-6 and J is TRBJ1-1; a weak D match, TRBD1 (5 bases). The CDR3 is 14 amino acids. With 0 bases removed from V and 0 bases from J, the gap between germline ends came to 6 bases. Germline values: CDR1 SGHDT, CDR2 YYEEEE. The CDR3 region has the DNA TGTGCCAGCAGCTTGGGGGGCTTGAACACTGAAGCTTTCTTT. It translates to CASSLGGLNTEAFF. Full variable domain (remainder filled in from reference TRBV5-6 and TRBJ1-1): DAGVTQSPTHLIKTRGQQVTLRCSPKSGHDTVSWYQQALGQGPQFIFQYYEEEERQRGNFPDRFSGHQFPNYSSELNVNALLLGDSALYLCASSLGGLNTEAFFGQGTRLTVV.

The chain links TRBV2 to TRBJ2-5, with a tentative D call TRBD2 (6 bases). The CDR3 is 15 residues long. Trimming shortened V by 7 bases and J by 5 bases, and 20 bases separated the two germline ends. Germline V lookup: CDR1 SNHLY, CDR2 FYNNEI. CDR3 region: CASTLSAGRPETQYF. The CDR3 region has the DNA TGTGCCAGCACTCTCAGTGCGGGACGACCGGAGACCCAGTACTTC. The variable domain in full, completed from reference TRBV2 and TRBJ2-5, reads EPEVTQTPSHQVTQMGQEVILRCVPISNHLYFYWYRQILGQKVEFLVSFYNNEISEKSEIFDDQFSVERPDGSNFTLKIRSTKLEDSAMYFCASTLSAGRPETQYFGPGTRLLVL.

This clone was seen more than once but under ten times. The chain employs TRBV5-1 and TRBJ2-2; 7 nucleotides match TRBD1. V lost 2 bases and J lost 6; bases outside the gene matches: 4. The CDR3 runs 14 residues. CDR1 and CDR2 from the germline V gene are SGHRS and YFSETQ. The chain's CDR3 is CASSFTGVAGELFF. The CDR3 coding sequence is TGCGCCAGCAGCTTTACAGGGGTTGCCGGGGAGCTGTTTTTT.

The chain links TRBV5-4 to TRBJ1-1; a possible D gene is TRBD1 (5 bases). The V and J ends lost 0 bases and 0 bases respectively, with 15 bases between them. The CDR3 contains 17 residues. The germline V gene has CDR1 SGHNT and CDR2 YYREEE (reference sequence). The CDR3 DNA sequence: TGTGCCAGCAGCTTGGCCATAGTCGGGGGTTTGAACACTGAAGCTTTCTTT. Amino acid sequence: CASSLAIVGGLNTEAFF.

The sample holds many counts of this clone. Other nucleotide sequences in the sample specify the same CDR3. DNA for the CDR3: TGTGCCTGGAGTTTAACAGGGGGTGATGCGGAGACCCAGTACTTC. Its translation is CAWSLTGGDAETQYF. J is TRBJ2-5 and V is TRBV30; 8 bases are a match to TRBD1. Germline V CDR1 and CDR2: GTSNPN, SVGIG (reference sequence). J lost 5 bases, V lost 2 bases, and 10 bases had no gene match. This CDR3 has 15 residues.

The chain uses TRBV18 and TRBJ2-1; D gene ambiguous. This CDR3 has 16 residues. The germline gives CDR1 KGHSH, CDR2 LQKENI. V was trimmed by 3 bases and J by 2 bases, leaving 14 bases between them. In DNA, the CDR3 is TGTGCCAGCTCACCCCCAGGAGCGCCGACCTACAATGAGCAGTTCTTC. This sequence encodes CASSPPGAPTYNEQFF.

Regarding this clone: A much larger clone differs by one base, so this may be a read error. The J gene is TRBJ1-5, the V gene TRBV27, with D uncertain. The CDR3 is 12 amino acids. Trimming took 3 bases from V and 6 from J, leaving 6 bases between them. The V gene's germline CDR1 is MNHEY and CDR2 SMNVEV (reference sequence). The CDR3 region has the DNA TGTGCCAGCAGTTTTATGGGTCAGCCCCAGCATTTT. This codes for CASSFMGQPQHF.

The chain is built from TRBV2 and TRBJ2-7; D gene uncertain. CDR3 length equals 14 residues. Germline values: CDR1 SNHLY, CDR2 FYNNEI. V was clipped by 3 bases and J by 6 bases, with 15 bases between them. The CDR3 loop reads CASSDGAAPAEQYF. The CDR3 region has the DNA TGTGCCAGCAGTGACGGCGCGGCTCCCGCCGAGCAGTACTTC.

The rearrangement joins TRBV4-1 to TRBJ1-5; tentative D call: TRBD1 (6 bases). V shed 1 base and J shed 5 bases, with 15 bases lying between them. CDR1 is MGHRA and CDR2 is YSYEKL in the germline V gene. This CDR3 spans 16 amino acids. The CDR3 DNA reads as TGCGCCAGCAGCCAAGCGATACAGGGAGAACATCAGCCCCAGCATTTT. Its protein product is CASSQAIQGEHQPQHF.

The CDR3 loop is CSARGLAGGTRIGTQYF. DNA for the CDR3: TGCAGCGCCCGGGGCTTAGCGGGAGGGACTAGAATTGGGACCCAGTACTTC. This sequence joins TRBV29-1 and TRBJ2-5, with 11 bases aligning to TRBD2. After removal of 7 bases from V and 7 bases from J, the junction contained 20 bases not matched to a gene. Germline V gene data show CDR1 as SQVTM and CDR2 as ANQGSEA. This CDR3 region has 17 residues. The full variable domain, in which reference TRBV29-1 and TRBJ2-5 provide the parts outside the CDR3, is SAVISQKPSRDICQRGTSLTIQCQVDSQVTMMFWYRQQPGQSLTLIATANQGSEATYESGFVIDKFPISRPNLTFSTLTVSNMSPEDSSIYLCSARGLAGGTRIGTQYFGPGTRLLVL.

The chain links TRBV10-3 to TRBJ1-5; D might be TRBD1 (6 bases). Germline V gives CDR1 ENHRY, CDR2 SYGVKD. With 4 bases removed from V and 4 bases from J, the gap between germline ends came to 8 bases. The CDR3 length is 13 residues. CDR3 in amino acids: CAISGQENQPQHF. The CDR3 nucleotides read TGTGCCATCAGTGGACAGGAAAATCAGCCCCAGCATTTT.

The chain recombines TRBV18 with TRBJ1-2, with D perhaps TRBD1 (5 bases). This CDR3 has 14 residues. Per the germline V gene, CDR1 is KGHSH and CDR2 is LQKENI. Trimming pared 3 bases from V and 4 bases from J, leaving 12 bases between. DNA of the CDR3: TGTGCCAGCTCACCCGGGGGACTGACCTATGGCTACACCTTC. This sequence encodes CASSPGGLTYGYTF.

The rearrangement joins TRBV19 to TRBJ2-5; 9 bases fit TRBD2. Looked up from germline, CDR1 is LNHDA and CDR2 is SQIVND (reference sequence). Trimming cost V 3 bases and J 3 bases; bases outside gene matches: 2. The CDR3 sequence is 14 residues long. DNA of the CDR3: TGTGCCAGTAGTATGGGACTAGCTAAAGAGACCCAGTACTTC. It is translated as CASSMGLAKETQYF.

The rearrangement uses TRBV6-6 and TRBJ2-7; unclear D gene. There are 12 residues in the CDR3. The V end was cut by 5 bases, the J end by 3 bases, with 8 bases between. Germline-derived CDR1 and CDR2 are MNHNY and SVGAGI (reference sequence). The CDR3 DNA follows: TGTGCCAGCAGTCCCCAGCTCTACGAGCAGTACTTC. Translation gives CASSPQLYEQYF.

This chain links TRBV7-2 with TRBJ1-4; D uncertain. Per germline, CDR1 SGHTA and CDR2 FQGNSA. The V end was cut by 1 base, the J end by 0 bases, with 15 bases between. The CDR3 covers 18 residues. CDR3 protein: CASSLGALVGATNEKLFF. CDR3 bases: TGTGCCAGCAGCTTAGGTGCTTTGGTCGGTGCAACTAATGAAAAACTGTTTTTT. The complete variable domain, with remaining parts taken from reference TRBV7-2 and TRBJ1-4, reads GAGVSQSPSNKVTEKGKDVELRCDPISGHTALYWYRQSLGQGLEFLIYFQGNSAPDKSGLPSDRFSAERTGGSVSTLTIQRTQQEDSAVYLCASSLGALVGATNEKLFFGSGTQLSVL.

This clone was seen a handful of times. The chain combines TRBV29-1 with TRBJ2-3; no definite D call. With 6 bases removed from V and 0 bases from J, the gap between germline ends came to 13 bases. The length of the CDR3 is 14 residues. Germline V gives CDR1 SQVTM, CDR2 ANQGSEA. CDR3 residues: CSVAGPGSTDTQYF. The CDR3 DNA is TGCAGCGTCGCCGGGCCAGGTAGCACAGATACGCAGTATTTT.

V is TRBV10-1 and J is TRBJ2-2; D may be TRBD2 (5 bases). V lost 5 bases and J 6 bases, leaving 16 bases between the germline ends. The CDR3 has 15 amino acids. In germline, CDR1 is WNHNN, CDR2 SYGVQD (reference sequence). The CDR3 bases are TGCGCCAGCAGTTCGAGCGGACTGTGGGCCGGGGAGCTGTTTTTT. This sequence encodes CASSSSGLWAGELFF.

J is TRBJ1-2 and V is TRBV20-1; D is unclear. Looked up from germline, CDR1 is DFQATT and CDR2 is SNEGSKA (reference sequence). The CDR3 runs to 11 residues. The V and J ends lost 3 bases and 5 bases respectively, with 7 bases between them. CDR3: CSARVPYGYTF. CDR3 in DNA: TGCAGTGCTAGGGTCCCGTATGGCTACACCTTC.